Below are 13 T cell receptor beta chains sequenced from a single sample in a study of blood T cells in healthy people across ages. Primers used in a second PCR of about 7 to 12 cycles were a sample-barcoded 5' primer and a J-beta primer mix. From the 5' RACE reads, TCRdb called clonotypes with MiXCR, one entry per CDR3 protein. The sample includes under 700,000 distinct CDR3 sequences, nearly 25% of them seen just once. The same specimen was also included in a second study, on T cells of mothers and their children.

The specimen was blood. The receptors derive from a boy aged 5 to 17 in good health.

This clonotype occurred a few times. A single base separates this from a much larger clone, so it may be a read error. The chain is built from TRBV12-3 or TRBV12-4 and TRBJ2-7; D is undetermined. This CDR3 is 11 amino acids long. The ends were cut back, 5 bases at V and 3 bases at J, with 5 bases in the middle. CDR3 protein: CASSDFYEQYF. CDR3 nucleotide sequence: TGTGCCAGCAGTGACTTCTACGAGCAGTACTTC.

V usage is TRBV27 and J usage is TRBJ2-3; D is unclear. Germline V gene data show CDR1 as MNHEY and CDR2 as SMNVEV (reference sequence). Trimming cost V 4 bases and J 0 bases, with 11 bases left between them. This CDR3 comprises 15 residues. The CDR3 bases are TGTGCCAGCAGTTCCCGACGGTTTAGCACAGATACGCAGTATTTT. Residues: CASSSRRFSTDTQYF.

The V and J genes are TRBV6-2 or TRBV6-3 and TRBJ2-2, with 13 bases matching TRBD2. With 8 bases clipped from V and 0 bases from J, the junction kept 9 bases outside the gene matches. The CDR3 contains 18 residues. CDR1 and CDR2 (germline): MNHEY, SVGEGT. The CDR3 loop reads CASSDGLAGASNTGELFF. The CDR3 bases are TGTGCCAGCTCCGACGGACTAGCGGGGGCCTCGAACACCGGGGAGCTGTTTTTT.

The chain is built from TRBV7-2 and TRBJ1-2; D is unresolved. The CDR3 spans 14 residues. V was pared by 3 bases and J by 6 bases, with 14 bases between. Germline V gives CDR1 SGHTA, CDR2 FQGNSA. CDR3 DNA sequence: TGTGCCAGCAGCTTTCCCCCGGGCCCAAATGGCTACACCTTC. Residues: CASSFPPGPNGYTF.

To note about this clonotype: One end of the junction does not line up with germline, which may come from a read error. The chain carries TRBV7-2 and TRBJ2-5; D assignment may be TRBD1 or TRBD2 (5 bases each). The J call is uncertain, as TRBJ2-7 better fits the DNA end. Germline V gene data show CDR1 as SGHTA and CDR2 as FQGNSA. The CDR3 has 14 amino acids. Here the CDR3 reads CASSVGAQSSEQYF. The CDR3, as DNA: TGTGCCAGCAGCGTCGGGGCTCAGTCCTCCGAGCAGTACTTC.

This clonotype turned up a few times. The genes are TRBV3-1 and TRBJ2-5; D not certain. V was shortened by 6 bases and J by 2 bases, with 13 bases between the two germline ends. The CDR3 is made up of 14 amino acids. CDR1 and CDR2 from the germline V gene are LGHDT and YNNKEL (reference sequence). Here the CDR3 reads CASSTLQQQETQYF. The CDR3 bases are TGTGCCAGCAGTACTCTACAACAACAAGAGACCCAGTACTTC.

The chain recombines TRBV7-2 with TRBJ1-2, with a tentative D call TRBD1 (6 bases). The CDR3 runs 15 residues. Germline CDR1 SGHTA, CDR2 FQGNSA. Trimming pared 1 base from V and 4 bases from J, leaving 13 bases between. The CDR3 DNA sequence: TGTGCCAGCAGCTTAGGCTCACAGGGCGGCTATGGCTACACCTTC. Its protein is CASSLGSQGGYGYTF. Full variable domain (outside the CDR3, taken from reference TRBV7-2 and TRBJ1-2): GAGVSQSPSNKVTEKGKDVELRCDPISGHTALYWYRQSLGQGLEFLIYFQGNSAPDKSGLPSDRFSAERTGGSVSTLTIQRTQQEDSAVYLCASSLGSQGGYGYTFGSGTRLTVV.

Only a few counts were recorded for this clonotype. The J gene is TRBJ1-6, the V gene TRBV12-1; the table names TRBD1, a call not compared with the DNA. TRBV12-1 is a pseudogene. This CDR3 has 20 amino acids. The DNA of the CDR3 is TGTGCCAGCAGCTTTGACCCCCGCAGGGGGCTAAGATCCTATAATTCACCCCTCCACTTT. This encodes CASSFDPRRGLRSYNSPLHF.

Points on this clonotype: At one of its ends the junction is not consistent with the germline gene, which may arise from a read error. The chain joins TRBV5-1 to TRBJ2-7; no clear D gene. CDR1 and CDR2 from the germline V gene are SGHRS and YFSETQ. The CDR3 is 13 residues long. The CDR3 region is CASSLDRTYERYF. The CDR3 coding sequence is TGCGCCAGCAGCTTGGACAGAACCTACGAGCGGTACTTC.

This chain's CDR3 is CASSGRLGQETQYF. The CDR3 region has the DNA TGTGCCAGCAGTGGCCGACTAGGGCAAGAGACCCAGTACTTC. The chain is built from TRBV6-2 or TRBV6-3 and TRBJ2-5; TRBD2 is a possible D gene (6 bases). Germline V gene data show CDR1 as MNHEY and CDR2 as SVGEGT. V lost 5 bases to trimming and J lost 2 bases, with 12 bases between them. The CDR3 contains 14 residues.

The chain has TRBV2 and TRBJ2-7, with a tentative D call TRBD2 (6 bases). Germline CDR1 is SNHLY and CDR2 is FYNNEI. This CDR3 is 15 amino acids long. V lost 3 bases, J lost 4 bases, and 16 bases lay in between. CDR3 region: CASSEEGTPPYEQYF. The CDR3 DNA follows: TGTGCCAGCAGTGAGGAGGGTACCCCACCTTACGAGCAGTACTTC.

This clonotype was counted a few times. The gene calls are TRBV7-9 and TRBJ2-7; possibly TRBD1 or TRBD2 for D (5 bases each). The CDR3 is 15 amino acids. CDR1 and CDR2 from the germline V gene are SEHNR and FQNEAQ (reference sequence). V gave up 4 bases and J gave up 1 base, with 14 bases separating them. Here the CDR3 reads CASSSDGGRSYEQYF. The CDR3 DNA reads TGTGCCAGCAGCTCCGATGGGGGTCGGTCCTACGAGCAGTACTTC.

This clonotype was observed a handful of times. CDR3 bases: TGCGCCAGCAGCCCAGTAATAGGCTACGAGCAGTACTTC. As protein: CASSPVIGYEQYF. The V and J genes are TRBV4-1 and TRBJ2-7; D remains ambiguous. Germline V gene data show CDR1 as MGHRA and CDR2 as YSYEKL. The CDR3 has 13 amino acids. Between the trimmed V and J ends, which lost 4 bases and 3 bases, there was a span of 10 bases.